Below, one T cell receptor beta chain is given with its context. This entry is derived from a study of blood T cell repertoires in COVID-19. Study overall: Sites across the United States, Italy and Spain contributed samples from acute and convalescent COVID-19. Sample material is recorded as cDNA or gDNA derived from T cells, B-cell-depleted T cells, or PBMCs.

V was pared by 1 base and J by 5 bases, with 5 bases between. CDR3 size: 12 residues. Original handling: The assay estimated nucleated cells by amplifying reference gene primers. Clones were read by immunoSEQ multiplex PCR, and TCRdb kept only the in-frame ones, dropping some. That table is the source of V, J and clone size, and D and trimming were worked out from the DNA. The table lists 100,000 to 150,000 clones, around 89% of them singletons. The rearrangement joins TRBV23-1 to TRBJ1-2; unclear D gene. TRBV23-1 is an open reading frame whose function is uncertain. The sequencing input was peripheral blood. This sequence originates from a man aged 50 or older with acute or convalescent COVID-19. As DNA, the CDR3 is TGCGCCAGCAGTCAATGGGAGTATGGCTACACCTTC. Protein: CASSQWEYGYTF.